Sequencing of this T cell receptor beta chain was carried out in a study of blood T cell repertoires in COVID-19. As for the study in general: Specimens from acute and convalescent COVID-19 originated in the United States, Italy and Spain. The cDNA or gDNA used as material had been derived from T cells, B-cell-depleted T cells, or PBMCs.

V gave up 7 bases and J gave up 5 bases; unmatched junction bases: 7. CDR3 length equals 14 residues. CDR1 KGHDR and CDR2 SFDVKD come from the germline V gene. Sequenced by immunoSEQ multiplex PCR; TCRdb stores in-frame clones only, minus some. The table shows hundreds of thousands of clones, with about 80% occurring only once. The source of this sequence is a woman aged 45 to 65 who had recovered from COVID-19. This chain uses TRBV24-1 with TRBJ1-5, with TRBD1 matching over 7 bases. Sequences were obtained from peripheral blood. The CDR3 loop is CATRQTGSDQPQHF. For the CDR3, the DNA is TGTGCCACCAGGCAGACAGGGTCGGATCAGCCCCAGCATTTT.